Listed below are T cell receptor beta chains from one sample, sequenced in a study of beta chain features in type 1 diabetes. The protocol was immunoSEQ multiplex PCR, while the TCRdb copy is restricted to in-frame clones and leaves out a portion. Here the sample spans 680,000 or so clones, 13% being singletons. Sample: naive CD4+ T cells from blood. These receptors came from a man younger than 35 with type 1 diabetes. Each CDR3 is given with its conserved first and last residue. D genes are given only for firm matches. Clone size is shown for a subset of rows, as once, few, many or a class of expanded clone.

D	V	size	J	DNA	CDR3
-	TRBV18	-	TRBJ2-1	TGTGCCAGCTCAGACAGTCTAGAGAAAAACAATGAGCAGTTCTTC	CASSDSLEKNNEQFF
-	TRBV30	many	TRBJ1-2	TGTGCCTGGAGTTCTACGGGTCTAACAATTGGCTACACCTTC	CAWSSTGLTIGYTF
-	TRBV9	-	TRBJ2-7	TGTGCCAGCAGCGTAGACCCTTCGCCGTGGGAGCAGTACTTC	CASSVDPSPWEQYF
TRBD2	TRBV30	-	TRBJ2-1	TGTGCCTGGAGTGATGGCGGGGGGGCCTATGAGCAGTTCTTC	CAWSDGGGAYEQFF
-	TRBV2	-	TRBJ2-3	TGTGCCAGCAGGGGTAGCGGAGATACGCAGTATTTT	CASRGSGDTQYF
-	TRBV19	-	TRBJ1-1	TGTGCCAGCCGACCGGACAGCCCTATGAACACTGAAGCTTTCTTT	CASRPDSPMNTEAFF
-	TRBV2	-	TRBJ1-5	TGTGCCAGCAGTGAATTACCCAATCAGCCCCAGCATTTT	CASSELPNQPQHF
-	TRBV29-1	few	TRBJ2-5	TGCAGCGTTCGGGGGGCCCAAGAGACCCAGTACTTC	CSVRGAQETQYF
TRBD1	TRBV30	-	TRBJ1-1	TGTGCCTGGAGTAGGGATCGGGCCGGACAGGGGGCCACTGAAGCTTTCTTT	CAWSRDRAGQGATEAFF
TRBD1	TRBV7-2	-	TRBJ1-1	TGTGCCAGCAGCTTGGTGGGACAGCTGAACACTGAAGCTTTCTTT	CASSLVGQLNTEAFF
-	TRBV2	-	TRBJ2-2	TGTGCCAGCAGTGATTCCAGCGGGCTAAACACCGGGGAGCTGTTTTTT	CASSDSSGLNTGELFF
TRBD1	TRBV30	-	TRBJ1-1	TGTGCCTGGGGACAGGTTCCTGAAGCTTTCTTT	CAWGQVPEAFF
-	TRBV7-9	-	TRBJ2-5	TGTGCCAGCACCTCAACGGAGACCCAGTACTTC	CASTSTETQYF
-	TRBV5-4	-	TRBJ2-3	TGTGCCAGCAGCCAATCTAGGATGGCAGATACGCAGTATTTT	CASSQSRMADTQYF
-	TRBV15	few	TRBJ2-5	TGTGCCACCAGCAGAAACAGGGACGTCCAAGAGACCCAGTACTTC	CATSRNRDVQETQYF
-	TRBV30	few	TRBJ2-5	TGTGCCTGGAGCCGGCTGGAAGAGACCCAGTACTTC	CAWSRLEETQYF
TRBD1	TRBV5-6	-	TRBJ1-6	TGTGCCAGCCGGACCGGGACAGGGGATTCACCCCTCCACTTT	CASRTGTGDSPLHF
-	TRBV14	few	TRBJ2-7	TGTGCCAGCAGCCAAGATTACGAGCAGTACTTC	CASSQDYEQYF
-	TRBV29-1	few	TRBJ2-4	TGCAGCGTTGCCCCGGGGTCCAAAAACATTCAGTACTTC	CSVAPGSKNIQYF
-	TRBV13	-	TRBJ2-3	TGTGCCAGCAGCTTAGGCCTCGGGGACGGAATGAACACAGATACGCAGTATTTT	CASSLGLGDGMNTDTQYF
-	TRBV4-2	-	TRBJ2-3	TGTGCCAGCAGCCAAGGGGAGGGCACAGATACGCAGTATTTT	CASSQGEGTDTQYF
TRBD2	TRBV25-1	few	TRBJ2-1	TGTGCCAGCAGTGAATCGGGCCTAGCGGGGGGCTTCGAGTTCTTC	CASSESGLAGGFEFF
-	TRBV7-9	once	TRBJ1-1	TGTGCCAGCAGCCCATTAGTGAACACTGAAGCTTTCTTT	CASSPLVNTEAFF
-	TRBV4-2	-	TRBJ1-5	TGTGCCAGCAGCCAAGAGTATTTGGGATCAAGCAATCAGCCCCAGCATTTT	CASSQEYLGSSNQPQHF
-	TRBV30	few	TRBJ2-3	TGTGCCTGGGACAGACACACAGATACGCAGTATTTT	CAWDRHTDTQYF
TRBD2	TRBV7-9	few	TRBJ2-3	TGTGCCAGCAGCCCGGGACTAGCGGGGGCCCTAACCCGCACAGATACGCAGTATTTT	CASSPGLAGALTRTDTQYF
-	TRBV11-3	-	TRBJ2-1	TGTGCCAGCAGCTCAAGGACAAGCGATGAGCAGTTCTTC	CASSSRTSDEQFF
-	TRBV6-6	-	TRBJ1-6	TGTGCCAGCAACCTCGATTGGGGTGCACCCCTCCACTTT	CASNLDWGAPLHF
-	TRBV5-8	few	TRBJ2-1	TGTGCCAGCAGGAACAGGGTGAATGAGCAGTTCTTC	CASRNRVNEQFF
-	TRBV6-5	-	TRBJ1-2	TGTGCCAGCAGCCCCCCCGGGTTTCATGGCTACACCTTC	CASSPPGFHGYTF
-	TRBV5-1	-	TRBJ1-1	TGCGCCAGCAGCTTAGGGTCGGGAACTGAAGCTTTCTTT	CASSLGSGTEAFF
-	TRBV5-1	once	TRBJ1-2	TGCGCCAGCAGCTTTAACGGCGATGGCTACACCTTC	CASSFNGDGYTF
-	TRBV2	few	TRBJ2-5	TGTGCCAGCAGTAGAGACGGTATCCAAGAGACCCAGTACTTC	CASSRDGIQETQYF
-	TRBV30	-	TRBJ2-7	TGTGCCTGGGCCCGACAGACCTACGAGCAGTACTTC	CAWARQTYEQYF
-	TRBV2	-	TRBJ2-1	TGTGCCAGCAGCGCCTTGAGCCATGAGCAGTTCTTC	CASSALSHEQFF
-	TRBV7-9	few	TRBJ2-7	TGTGCCAGCAGCTTAGCATCCCCCTACGAGCAGTACTTC	CASSLASPYEQYF
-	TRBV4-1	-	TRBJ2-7	TGCGCCAGCAACCCGGGACATTGGGCCTACGAGCAGTACTTC	CASNPGHWAYEQYF
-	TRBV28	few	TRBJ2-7	TGTGCCAGCAGTTTGGGTGTACCCTACGAGCAGTACTTC	CASSLGVPYEQYF
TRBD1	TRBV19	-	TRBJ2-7	TGTGCCAGTAGTAACATAGGGGGCGGTTACGAGCAGTACTTC	CASSNIGGGYEQYF
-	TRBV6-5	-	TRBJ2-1	TGTGCCAGCAGTTACAGACCAGACCCCTACAATGAGCAGTTCTTC	CASSYRPDPYNEQFF
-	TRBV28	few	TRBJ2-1	TGTGCCAGCAGCTCCCCCCGGGGAGAGCAGTTCTTC	CASSSPRGEQFF
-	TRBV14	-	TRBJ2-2	TGTGCCAGCAGCCAAGTTTCGGTCGGGGAGCTGTTTTTT	CASSQVSVGELFF
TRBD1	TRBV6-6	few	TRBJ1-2	TGTGCCCCCGACGGGACAGTTAACTATGGCTACACCTTC	CAPDGTVNYGYTF
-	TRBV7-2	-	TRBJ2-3	TGTGCCAGCAGCTTAGATAGGGCGGGGGCCCAGTATTTT	CASSLDRAGAQYF
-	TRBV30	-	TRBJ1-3	TGTGCCTGGAGTGTAGCCAGGGCCCCCTCTGGAAACACCATATATTTT	CAWSVARAPSGNTIYF
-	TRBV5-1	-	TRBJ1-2	TGCGCCAGCAGCATACCTGGCCTGGAGGGGAAGGGGTCGAACTATGGCTACACCTTC	CASSIPGLEGKGSNYGYTF